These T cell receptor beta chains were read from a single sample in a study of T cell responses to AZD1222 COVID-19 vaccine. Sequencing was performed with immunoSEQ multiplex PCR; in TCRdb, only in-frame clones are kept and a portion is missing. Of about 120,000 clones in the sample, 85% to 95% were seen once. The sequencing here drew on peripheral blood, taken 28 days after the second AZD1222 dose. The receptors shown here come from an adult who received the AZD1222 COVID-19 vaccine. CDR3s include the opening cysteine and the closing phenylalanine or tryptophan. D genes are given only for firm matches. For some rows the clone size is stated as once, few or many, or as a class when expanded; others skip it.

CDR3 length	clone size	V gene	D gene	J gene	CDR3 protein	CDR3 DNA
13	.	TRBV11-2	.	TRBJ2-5	CASSSSTSGTQYF	TGTGCCAGCAGCAGCTCTACAAGTGGGACCCAGTACTTC
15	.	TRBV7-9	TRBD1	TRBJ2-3	CASSRPGTGTDTQYF	TGTGCCAGCAGCCGACCCGGGACAGGGACAGATACGCAGTATTTT
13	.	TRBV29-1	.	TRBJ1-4	CSVGGLGNEKLFF	TGCAGCGTTGGTGGCTTGGGTAATGAAAAACTGTTTTTT
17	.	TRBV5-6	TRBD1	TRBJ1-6	CASSLFPPGGPNSPLHF	TGTGCCAGCAGCTTGTTTCCTCCAGGGGGCCCAAATTCACCCCTCCACTTT
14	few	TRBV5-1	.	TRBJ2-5	CASSQGGSGETQYF	TGCGCCAGCTCACAAGGCGGGTCGGGAGAGACCCAGTACTTC
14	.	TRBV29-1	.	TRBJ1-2	CSVEVGGDPGGYTF	TGCAGCGTTGAAGTCGGCGGCGACCCGGGAGGCTACACCTTC
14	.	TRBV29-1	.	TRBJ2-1	CSVGRDGPNNEQFF	TGCAGCGTTGGTCGGGACGGTCCTAATAATGAGCAGTTCTTC
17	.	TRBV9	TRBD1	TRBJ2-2	CASSVGDRGQGTGELFF	TGTGCCAGCAGCGTAGGAGACAGGGGGCAGGGCACCGGGGAGCTGTTTTTT
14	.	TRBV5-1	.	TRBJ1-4	CASSRPGGMEKLFF	TGCGCCAGCAGCCGACCTGGAGGCATGGAAAAACTGTTTTTT
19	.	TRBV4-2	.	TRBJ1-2	CASSQEASSGPPTGYGYTF	TGTGCCAGCAGCCAAGAAGCCAGCAGCGGGCCCCCAACAGGCTATGGCTACACCTTC
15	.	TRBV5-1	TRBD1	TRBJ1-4	CASSTTGAPNEKLFF	TGCGCCAGCAGCACAACAGGGGCCCCTAATGAAAAACTGTTTTTT
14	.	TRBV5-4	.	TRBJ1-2	CASSLDRFNYGYTF	TGTGCCAGCAGCTTGGACAGGTTCAACTATGGCTACACCTTC
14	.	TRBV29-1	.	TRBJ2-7	CSVEVPARGYEQYF	TGCAGCGTTGAAGTGCCAGCGAGGGGGTACGAGCAGTACTTC
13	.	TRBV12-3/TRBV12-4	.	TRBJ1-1	CASSFKRDTEAFF	TGTGCCAGCAGTTTTAAGAGGGACACTGAAGCTTTCTTT
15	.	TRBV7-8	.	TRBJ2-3	CASSFQGIGTDTQYF	TGTGCCAGCAGCTTCCAGGGGATCGGCACAGATACGCAGTATTTT
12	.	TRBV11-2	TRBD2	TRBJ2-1	CASTGRDNEQFF	TGTGCCAGCACCGGGAGGGACAATGAGCAGTTCTTC
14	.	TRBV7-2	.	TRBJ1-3	CASSPVGTGNTIYF	TGTGCCAGCAGCCCCGTGGGCACTGGAAACACCATATATTTT
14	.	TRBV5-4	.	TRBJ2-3	CASSLELAADTQYF	TGTGCCAGCAGCTTGGAGTTAGCTGCCGATACGCAGTATTTT
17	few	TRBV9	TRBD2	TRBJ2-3	CASSSTLTSGAQDTQYF	TGTGCCAGCAGTTCAACTTTGACTAGCGGGGCCCAAGATACGCAGTATTTT
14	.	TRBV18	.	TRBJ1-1	CASSPRAANTEAFF	TGTGCCAGCTCACCACGGGCAGCTAACACTGAAGCTTTCTTT
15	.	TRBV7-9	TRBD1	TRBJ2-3	CASSLSDRSTDTQYF	TGTGCCAGCAGCTTATCGGACAGGAGCACAGATACGCAGTATTTT
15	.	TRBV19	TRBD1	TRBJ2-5	CATSTGTGGRETQYF	TGTGCCACCTCGACCGGGACAGGGGGCCGAGAGACCCAGTACTTC
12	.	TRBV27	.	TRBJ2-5	CASSFRGETQYF	TGTGCCAGCAGTTTCCGTGGGGAGACCCAGTACTTC
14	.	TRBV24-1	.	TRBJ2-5	CATSEGGRGETQYF	TGTGCCACCAGTGAAGGGGGCCGGGGGGAGACCCAGTACTTC
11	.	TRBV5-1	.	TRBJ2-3	CASSLLDTQYF	TGCGCCAGCAGCCTCTTGGATACGCAGTATTTT
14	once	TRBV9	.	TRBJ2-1	CASSGGRMSVEQFF	TGTGCCAGCAGCGGGGGGCGCATGAGCGTTGAGCAGTTCTTC
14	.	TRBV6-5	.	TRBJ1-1	CASSYSGVNTEAFF	TGTGCCAGCAGTTACTCAGGGGTCAACACTGAAGCTTTCTTT
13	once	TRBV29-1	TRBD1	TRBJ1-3	CSVQGTGGNTIYF	TGCAGCGTTCAAGGGACAGGGGGAAACACCATATATTTT
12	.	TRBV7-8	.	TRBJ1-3	CASSSHGGTIYF	TGTGCCAGCAGCTCACACGGGGGCACCATATATTTT
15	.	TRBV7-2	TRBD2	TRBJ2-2	CASREGLAETGELFF	TGTGCCAGCAGAGAGGGACTAGCGGAAACCGGGGAGCTGTTTTTT
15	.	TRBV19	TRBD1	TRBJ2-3	CASSIGQGGTDTQYF	TGTGCCAGTAGTATAGGACAGGGGGGCACAGATACGCAGTATTTT
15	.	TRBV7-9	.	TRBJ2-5	CASSSPFSVGETQYF	TGTGCCAGCAGCTCCCCCTTTTCGGTTGGAGAGACCCAGTACTTC
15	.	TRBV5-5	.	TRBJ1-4	CASSLAGSINEKLFF	TGTGCCAGCAGCTTGGCGGGGTCGATTAATGAAAAACTGTTTTTT
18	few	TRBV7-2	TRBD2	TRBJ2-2	CASSRKASGGASTGELFF	TGTGCCAGCAGCCGCAAGGCTAGCGGGGGGGCCAGCACCGGGGAGCTGTTTTTT
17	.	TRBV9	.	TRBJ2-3	CASSAYTSSLGTDTQYF	TGTGCCAGCAGCGCATACACCTCTAGTCTAGGCACAGATACGCAGTATTTT
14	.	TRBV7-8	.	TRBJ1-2	CASSSSSGNYGYTF	TGTGCCAGCAGCTCCTCGTCCGGTAACTATGGCTACACCTTC
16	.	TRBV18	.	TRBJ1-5	CASSPNVMGSNQPQHF	TGTGCCAGCTCACCTAATGTAATGGGGAGCAATCAGCCCCAGCATTTT
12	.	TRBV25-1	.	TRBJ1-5	CASSEWGGPQHF	TGTGCCAGCAGTGAATGGGGCGGGCCCCAGCATTTT
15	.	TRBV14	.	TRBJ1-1	CASSDIGHRNTEAFF	TGTGCCAGCAGCGATATAGGACACCGGAACACTGAAGCTTTCTTT
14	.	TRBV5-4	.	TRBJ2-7	CASSFLGGGNEQYF	TGTGCCAGCAGCTTTCTCGGGGGAGGTAACGAGCAGTACTTC
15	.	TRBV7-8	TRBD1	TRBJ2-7	CASSLEAGGTYEQYF	TGTGCCAGCAGCTTAGAGGCAGGGGGAACCTACGAGCAGTACTTC
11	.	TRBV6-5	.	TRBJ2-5	CASSLQETQYF	TGTGCCAGCAGTTTGCAAGAGACCCAGTACTTC
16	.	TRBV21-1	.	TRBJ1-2	CASSAETGPPNYGYTF	TGTGCCAGCAGCGCTGAGACAGGGCCACCAAACTATGGCTACACCTTC
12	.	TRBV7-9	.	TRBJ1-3	CASTSTGNTIYF	TGTGCCAGCACCTCAACTGGAAACACCATATATTTT
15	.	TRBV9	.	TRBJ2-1	CASSPLGEAGNEQFF	TGTGCCAGCAGCCCCCTAGGGGAGGCGGGCAATGAGCAGTTCTTC
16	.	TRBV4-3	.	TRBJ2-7	CASSQDIGGSYYEQYF	TGCGCCAGCAGCCAAGATATAGGGGGAAGTTACTACGAGCAGTACTTC
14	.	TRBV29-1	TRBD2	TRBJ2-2	CSVGWAGGTGELFF	TGCAGCGTTGGTTGGGCGGGAGGCACCGGGGAGCTGTTTTTT
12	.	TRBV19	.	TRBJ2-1	CASNSGDNEQFF	TGTGCCAGTAATTCGGGGGACAATGAGCAGTTCTTC
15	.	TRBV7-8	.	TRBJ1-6	CASSPEGGYNSPLHF	TGTGCCAGCAGCCCCGAGGGGGGTTATAATTCACCCCTCCACTTT
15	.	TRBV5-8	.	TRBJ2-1	CASSLGIGWDNEQFF	TGTGCCAGCAGCTTGGGGATCGGATGGGACAATGAGCAGTTCTTC
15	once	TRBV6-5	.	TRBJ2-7	CASSYSPEETYEQYF	TGTGCCAGCAGTTACTCACCAGAGGAAACCTACGAGCAGTACTTC
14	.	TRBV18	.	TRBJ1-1	CASSPIQENTEAFF	TGTGCCAGCTCACCAATACAGGAGAACACTGAAGCTTTCTTT
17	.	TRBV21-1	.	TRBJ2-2	CASSKAEASGSTGELFF	TGTGCCAGCAGCAAAGCGGAGGCTAGCGGGAGTACCGGGGAGCTGTTTTTT
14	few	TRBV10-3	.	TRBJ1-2	CAISELQGSYGYTF	TGTGCCATCAGTGAACTGCAGGGGAGCTATGGCTACACCTTC
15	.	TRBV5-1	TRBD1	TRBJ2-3	CASSPRTGSTDTQYF	TGCGCCAGCAGCCCGAGGACAGGATCCACAGATACGCAGTATTTT